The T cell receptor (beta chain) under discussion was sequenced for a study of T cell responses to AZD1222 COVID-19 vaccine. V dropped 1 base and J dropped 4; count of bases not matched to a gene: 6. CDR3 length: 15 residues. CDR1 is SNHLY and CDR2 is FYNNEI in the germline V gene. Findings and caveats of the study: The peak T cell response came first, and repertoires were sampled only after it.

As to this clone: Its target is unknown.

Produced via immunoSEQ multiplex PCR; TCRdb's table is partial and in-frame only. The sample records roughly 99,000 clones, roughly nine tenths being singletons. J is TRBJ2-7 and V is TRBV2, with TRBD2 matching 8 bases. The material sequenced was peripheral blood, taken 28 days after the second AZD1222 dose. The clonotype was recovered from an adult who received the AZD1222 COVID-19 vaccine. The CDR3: CASSEGLAGLYEQYF. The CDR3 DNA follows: TGTGCCAGCAGTGAAGGGTTAGCGGGGCTGTACGAGCAGTACTTC.